This T cell receptor beta chain was recorded in a study of human CD4 T cells and Enterobacteriaceae. Sequencing was performed with immunoSEQ multiplex PCR; in TCRdb, only in-frame clones are kept and a portion is missing. The table has about 29,000 clones, roughly 80% seen once. On this clone itself: The DNA is omitted, as the CDR3 cannot be located on it reliably, and the CDR3 follows TCRdb's listing.

All CD4+ cells other than CD45RA+CCR7+CD95- naive cells were sorted as memory, over 95% pure. The CDR3 totals 15 residues, both ends included. Germline V gene lookup returns CDR1 SGDLS and CDR2 YYNGEE. This clonotype originated in a human donor in good health. This chain uses TRBV9 with TRBJ2-3; TRBD2, the table's D call, was not compared with the DNA. Material: memory CD4+ T cells from blood. Here the CDR3 reads CASSPLPTVADTQYF.